Given below is one T cell receptor (beta chain) in context. What it binds is unknown. TCR beta rearrangements were amplified from peripheral blood genomic DNA. Multiplex touch-down PCR with TRB-A/B primers amplified rearranged V-D-J TRB sequences. MiXCR, run by TCRdb on the multiplex PCR reads, gives a single entry per CDR3 protein. The data hold around 17,000 distinct CDR3 sequences, with about 50% observed a single time. This sample was included in a study of T cell repertoires in aging, cancer and after chemotherapy. Overall study context: Donor ages fell into six groups from 30 or younger up to 70 or older.

General observations from the study: In cancer patients, declining TCR diversity with age involved lost richness and lost evenness.

This TCR was sampled from a human donor in good health. The sequencing sample was made of blood.

The CDR3 DNA reads TGCAGCGTACTCATCCAAGAGACCCAGTACTTC. It is translated as CSVLIQETQYF. The chain links TRBV29-1 to TRBJ2-5; D gene unclear. The CDR3 consists of 11 residues. Trimming removed 6 bases from V and 1 base from J, with 6 bases in between. Germline CDR1 and CDR2: SQVTM and ANQGSEA. Using reference TRBV29-1 and TRBJ2-5 for the parts outside the CDR3, the full variable domain is SAVISQKPSRDICQRGTSLTIQCQVDSQVTMMFWYRQQPGQSLTLIATANQGSEATYESGFVIDKFPISRPNLTFSTLTVSNMSPEDSSIYLCSVLIQETQYFGPGTRLLVL.